Listed here are 17 T cell receptor beta chains from one sample, sequenced in a study of blood T cell repertoires in COVID-19. Method: immunoSEQ multiplex PCR; TCRdb's copy keeps in-frame clones and lacks some. The sample holds 75,000 to 80,000 clones, 70% to 90% seen once. Sequences were obtained from peripheral blood. These receptors originate from a human donor in a cohort sampled during active COVID-19.

The chain joins TRBV5-4 to TRBJ2-3, with 10 bases lining up with TRBD2. The CDR3 is made up of 16 amino acids. V lost 3 bases to trimming and J lost 6 bases; unmatched junction nucleotides: 10. Germline V gene sequence: CDR1 SGHNT, CDR2 YYREEE (reference sequence). The chain's CDR3 is CASSSTSSGGRDTQYF. The CDR3, as DNA: TGTGCCAGCAGCTCGACCTCTAGCGGGGGAAGGGATACGCAGTATTTT.

The count of this clone is one. This chain joins TRBV21-1 and TRBJ1-1. TRBV21-1 is noted as a pseudogene. The CDR3 consists of 14 residues. The CDR3 coding sequence is TGTGCCAGCAGCAAAGAGGAGTCCAACACTGAAGCTTTCTTT. This gives the protein CASSKEESNTEAFF.

V and J are TRBV30 and TRBJ1-5, with a possible D match to TRBD1 (5 bases). The CDR3 length is 13 residues. CDR1 and CDR2 from the germline V gene are GTSNPN and SVGIG (reference sequence). With 0 bases removed from V and 4 bases from J, the gap between germline ends came to 7 bases. The CDR3 protein is CAWSVRGNQPQHF. The CDR3 coding sequence is TGTGCCTGGAGTGTACGGGGGAATCAGCCCCAGCATTTT.

This chain uses TRBV24-1 with TRBJ2-2; TRBD1 agrees at 7 bases. There are 16 residues in the CDR3. Per germline, CDR1 KGHDR and CDR2 SFDVKD. V trimming: 2 bases; J trimming: 6 bases; junction bases outside the gene matches: 8. The CDR3 DNA reads TGTGCCACCAGTGATTCTCAGGACAGGTTACCCGGGGAGCTGTTTTTT. It translates to CATSDSQDRLPGELFF.

This chain uses TRBV10-2 with TRBJ1-4; no reliable D call. This CDR3 has 10 residues. In germline, CDR1 is WSHSY, CDR2 SAAADI. V was clipped by 10 bases and J by 5 bases, with 5 bases between them. The CDR3 protein is CATMNEKLFF. As DNA, the CDR3 is TGCGCCACCATGAATGAAAAACTGTTTTTT.

In its sample, this clone was seen once. Here the CDR3 reads CASSLDRAYGYTF. The CDR3 nucleotides are TGTGCCAGCAGTTTAGACAGGGCGTATGGCTACACCTTC. V gene TRBV27 combines with J gene TRBJ1-2; 7 positions match TRBD1. Germline CDR1 is MNHEY and CDR2 is SMNVEV (reference sequence). With 2 bases clipped from V and 5 bases from J, the junction kept 2 bases outside the gene matches. This CDR3 contains 13 residues.

The rearrangement links TRBV9 to TRBJ2-1, with 11 positions matching TRBD2. The trim removed 4 bases at V and 9 bases at J, leaving 9 bases unmatched. The V gene's germline CDR1 is SGDLS and CDR2 YYNGEE. This CDR3 is built from 15 residues. CDR3 in amino acids: CASSFQLAGVVEQFF. CDR3 DNA: TGTGCCAGCAGCTTTCAACTAGCGGGAGTTGTTGAGCAGTTCTTC.

This clone was detected only a few times. This chain connects TRBV5-4 to TRBJ1-1; 11 bases map to TRBD1. The V and J ends lost 2 bases and 4 bases, in that order; junction bases with no gene match: 10. There are 17 residues in the CDR3. The germline V gene has CDR1 SGHNT and CDR2 YYREEE (reference sequence). The CDR3 bases are TGTGCCAGCAGCTTAGGAGGACAGGGGGCGTGGGTCACTGAAGCTTTCTTT. This gives the protein CASSLGGQGAWVTEAFF.

The J gene is TRBJ2-7, the V gene TRBV4-2, with 7 bases fitting TRBD2. CDR3 length: 15 residues. With 0 bases clipped from V and 5 bases from J, the junction kept 7 bases outside the gene matches. Germline values: CDR1 LGHNA, CDR2 YNFKEQ. CDR3: CASSQEWRGSHEQYF. In nucleotides, the CDR3 is TGTGCCAGCAGCCAAGAATGGCGCGGGAGCCACGAGCAGTACTTC.

The chain is built from TRBV4-3 and TRBJ1-1, with D tentatively TRBD1 (5 bases). Germline V gives CDR1 LGHNA, CDR2 YSLEER. Between the trimmed V and J ends, which lost 1 base and 2 bases, there was a span of 11 bases. This CDR3 is built from 15 residues. Here the CDR3 DNA reads TGCGCCAGCAGCCAAGGGACACTGATTAACACTGAAGCTTTCTTT. Amino acid sequence: CASSQGTLINTEAFF.

This chain joins TRBV6-2 or TRBV6-3 and TRBJ2-1; 12 positions agree with TRBD1. With 5 bases clipped from V and 7 bases from J, the junction kept 12 bases outside the gene matches. The CDR3 runs to 17 residues. Germline-derived CDR1 and CDR2 are MNHEY and SVGEGT. CDR3 in DNA: TGTGCCAGCAGTCAACCTCGAGGGACAGGGGGCAGGAATGAGCAGTTCTTC. This encodes CASSQPRGTGGRNEQFF.

This sequence joins TRBV19 and TRBJ1-6; D may be TRBD1 (6 bases). V was cut by 5 bases and J by 2 bases, with 7 bases left in between. This CDR3 spans 14 amino acids. CDR1 and CDR2 (germline): LNHDA, SQIVND (reference sequence). In nucleotides, the CDR3 is TGTGCCAGTAGTCGGACAGCCTATAATTCACCCCTCCACTTT. It codes for CASSRTAYNSPLHF.

The chain links TRBV11-3 to TRBJ2-2, with D possibly being TRBD1 (6 bases). CDR1 and CDR2 from the germline V gene are SGHNT and YENEEA. The CDR3 is 17 residues long. The V and J ends lost 1 base and 0 bases respectively, with 12 bases between them. The CDR3 loop reads CASSLVAGAPNTGELFF. In nucleotides, the CDR3 is TGTGCCAGCAGCTTAGTTGCAGGGGCCCCGAACACCGGGGAGCTGTTTTTT.

V usage is TRBV10-1 and J usage is TRBJ2-1; D may be TRBD2 (6 bases). The CDR3 runs to 14 residues. Between the trimmed V and J ends, which lost 0 bases and 13 bases, there was a span of 16 bases. The germline V gene encodes CDR1 WNHNN and CDR2 SYGVQD (reference sequence). In DNA, the CDR3 is TGCGCCAGCAGTGAGTCCATGGGTAGCGGAGCCCAGTTCTTC. Its protein is CASSESMGSGAQFF.

This chain uses TRBV28 with TRBJ2-2; D possibly corresponds to TRBD1 (5 bases). Germline V gene lookup returns CDR1 MDHEN and CDR2 SYDVKM. The CDR3 spans 16 residues. V dropped 6 bases and J dropped 0 bases, with 14 bases sitting between them. The CDR3 loop reads CASSLADSTNTGELFF. The CDR3 nucleotides are TGTGCCAGCAGCTTAGCAGACAGCACGAACACCGGGGAGCTGTTTTTT.

This clone was observed a handful of times. This sequence joins TRBV7-9 and TRBJ2-1, with 8 bases fitting TRBD2. The CDR3 loop spans 15 amino acids. Per the germline V gene, CDR1 is SEHNR and CDR2 is FQNEAQ (reference sequence). Losses at the gene ends were 1 base for V and 9 bases for J; bases not matched to a gene: 8. CDR3 sequence reads: CASSLEGTRGGEQFF. Here the CDR3 DNA reads TGTGCCAGCAGCTTAGAAGGGACTAGGGGGGGTGAGCAGTTCTTC.

The chain couples TRBV19 to TRBJ1-5, with TRBD1 as a possible D gene (6 bases). Trimming took off 5 bases at V and 2 bases at J, with 16 bases between the two ends. Germline values: CDR1 LNHDA, CDR2 SQIVND (reference sequence). CDR3 length: 16 residues. CDR3 in amino acids: CASSLSPRGGNQPQHF. In DNA form, the CDR3 reads TGTGCCAGTAGTCTCTCCCCCAGGGGAGGCAATCAGCCCCAGCATTTT. Complete variable domain (other parts from reference TRBV19 and TRBJ1-5): DGGITQSPKYLFRKEGQNVTLSCEQNLNHDAMYWYRQDPGQGLRLIYYSQIVNDFQKGDIAEGYSVSREKKESFPLTVTSAQKNPTAFYLCASSLSPRGGNQPQHFGDGTRLSIL.